This T cell receptor (beta chain) came from a study of blood T cell repertoires in COVID-19. Study information: COVID-19 samples, acute and convalescent, were from the United States, Italy and Spain.

Study members were between about 18 and 100 years old and lived in around 24 US regions. Cohort allocation depended upon clinical history that participants reported. Original handling: It was from reference gene primer amplification that nucleated cell counts were estimated. The protocol was immunoSEQ multiplex PCR, while the TCRdb copy is restricted to in-frame clones and leaves out a portion. The D gene and trimming were derived from the DNA, and the V and J assignments and clone size from that table. The sample gives approximately 300,000 clones, about nine tenths of which show up once; 5.2% is in the top ten. The germline V gene encodes CDR1 KGHSH and CDR2 LQKENI. The CDR3 length is 14 residues. Trimming took off 4 bases at V and 2 bases at J, with 9 bases between the two ends.

The V gene is TRBV18, the J gene TRBJ1-5; perhaps TRBD1 as D (6 bases). This TCR was recovered from a man between 60 and 70 years old who had recovered from COVID-19. The sample was PBMCs or T cells enriched from blood (not recorded which). The CDR3: CASSRAGGNQPQHF. The CDR3 DNA follows: TGTGCCAGCTCACGGGCAGGGGGCAATCAGCCCCAGCATTTT.